Presented here are 15 T cell receptor beta chains from one specimen sequenced in a study of CD8+ T cells in alopecia areata. The treatment was: oral pan-JAK inhibitor, 5-10 mg twice daily. Once RNA had been extracted, it was reverse transcribed into cDNA to act as the sequencing template. The repertoire was sequenced with immunoSEQ multiplex PCR; TCRdb's copy has only in-frame clones and lacks some. This sample carries approximately 200,000 clones, roughly 60% of them seen once, and the ten largest clones take 5.5% to 6%. The sequencing here drew on CD4+ T cells sorted from blood, taken at week 24, from a patient treated with tofacitinib. These receptors were obtained from a human donor with alopecia areata.

The CDR3 loop is CASSLEGRHQGQPQHF. The CDR3 DNA reads TGTGCCAGCAGCTTGGAAGGTAGGCACCAGGGACAGCCCCAGCATTTT. The chain joins TRBV5-5 to TRBJ1-5, with D possibly being TRBD1 (5 bases). Germline V CDR1 and CDR2: SGHKS, YYEKEE (reference sequence). CDR3 size: 16 residues. V shed 0 bases and J shed 7 bases, with 17 bases lying between them.

The CDR3 here is CASSFGGADTQYF. The CDR3 DNA reads TGCGCCAGCAGCTTCGGGGGAGCAGATACGCAGTATTTT. The chain combines TRBV5-1 with TRBJ2-3; a weak D match, TRBD2 (6 bases). The germline V gene encodes CDR1 SGHRS and CDR2 YFSETQ. The CDR3 contains 13 residues. V gave up 2 bases and J gave up 4 bases, with 8 bases separating them.

This chain uses TRBV30 with TRBJ2-2; D not resolved. This CDR3 region has 11 residues. Trimming stripped 0 bases from V and 14 bases from J, with 10 bases between. The germline gives CDR1 GTSNPN, CDR2 SVGIG (reference sequence). CDR3 amino acids: CAWSVEVELFF. The CDR3 DNA sequence: TGTGCCTGGAGTGTAGAGGTGGAACTGTTTTTT.

This chain links TRBV9 with TRBJ2-1, with TRBD1 matching 7 bases. The CDR3 totals 16 residues. Germline loops: CDR1 SGDLS, CDR2 YYNGEE. V gave up 0 bases and J gave up 4 bases; unmatched junction bases: 7. The CDR3: CASSVVSTGAYNEQFF. The CDR3 bases are TGTGCCAGCAGCGTAGTATCTACAGGGGCTTACAATGAGCAGTTCTTC. The full variable domain, completed using reference TRBV9 and TRBJ2-1, is DSGVTQTPKHLITATGQRVTLRCSPRSGDLSVYWYQQSLDQGLQFLIQYYNGEERAKGNILERFSAQQFPDLHSELNLSSLELGDSALYFCASSVVSTGAYNEQFFGPGTRLTVL.

This clone was seen many times. V and J are TRBV5-1 and TRBJ2-4; TRBD1 matches 8 bases. V lost 2 bases and J lost 6; bases outside the gene matches: 4. There are 14 residues in the CDR3. Germline values: CDR1 SGHRS, CDR2 YFSETQ. The CDR3 region is CASSLNGQGNIQYF. In DNA, the CDR3 is TGCGCCAGCAGCTTAAACGGACAGGGAAACATTCAGTACTTC.

The rearrangement uses TRBV30 and TRBJ2-7, with 7 bases that match TRBD1. The CDR3 consists of 13 residues. CDR1 is GTSNPN, CDR2 SVGIG, per germline (reference sequence). The V and J ends lost 2 bases and 3 bases, in that order; junction bases with no gene match: 4. This CDR3 reads CAWSRDSNYEQYF. The CDR3 DNA reads as TGTGCCTGGAGTCGGGACAGTAACTACGAGCAGTACTTC. Full variable domain (outside the CDR3, taken from reference TRBV30 and TRBJ2-7): SQTIHQWPATLVQPVGSPLSLECTVEGTSNPNLYWYRQAAGRGLQLLFYSVGIGQISSEVPQNLSASRPQDRQFILSSKKLLLSDSGFYLCAWSRDSNYEQYFGPGTRLTVT.

The V gene is TRBV29-1, the J gene TRBJ2-5, with a weak D call TRBD2 (6 bases). V was cut by 6 bases and J by 4 bases, with 15 bases left in between. The length of the CDR3 is 13 residues. Germline V gene data show CDR1 as SQVTM and CDR2 as ANQGSEA. The CDR3 region is CSVGGAVGETQYF. DNA of the CDR3: TGCAGCGTCGGGGGAGCCGTGGGAGAGACCCAGTACTTC. Looking up the rest from reference TRBV29-1 and TRBJ2-5 gives the full variable domain: SAVISQKPSRDICQRGTSLTIQCQVDSQVTMMFWYRQQPGQSLTLIATANQGSEATYESGFVIDKFPISRPNLTFSTLTVSNMSPEDSSIYLCSVGGAVGETQYFGPGTRLLVL.

The chain is built from TRBV7-9 and TRBJ1-1, with a possible D match to TRBD1 (6 bases). Germline CDR1 reads SEHNR; CDR2 reads FQNEAQ (reference sequence). Trimming cost V 4 bases and J 5 bases, with 17 bases left between them. The CDR3 totals 15 residues. As DNA, the CDR3 is TGTGCCAGCAGCTCGCCCCCAGGGGCGCGAACTGAAGCTTTCTTT. Residues: CASSSPPGARTEAFF.

The V and J genes are TRBV9 and TRBJ2-5; 10 nucleotides match TRBD2. The CDR3 length is 15 residues. Germline V lookup: CDR1 SGDLS, CDR2 YYNGEE. J was trimmed by 4 bases and V by 0 bases; bases with no gene match: 3. The CDR3, as DNA: TGTGCCAGCAGCGTAGAAAGACTAGCGGGAGAGACCCAGTACTTC. It codes for CASSVERLAGETQYF.

The V call is TRBV4-3, the J call TRBJ2-3; D is perhaps TRBD1 (5 bases). This CDR3 has 18 amino acids. Trimming took 1 base from V and 6 from J, leaving 23 bases between them. Germline loops: CDR1 LGHNA, CDR2 YSLEER. CDR3: CASSQVAPKGASRDTQYF. CDR3 bases: TGCGCCAGCAGCCAAGTCGCCCCGAAAGGGGCGTCACGGGATACGCAGTATTTT.

The chain uses TRBV25-1 and TRBJ2-3; tentative D call: TRBD2 (7 bases). The CDR3 spans 15 residues. V was pared by 3 bases and J by 0 bases, with 10 bases between. From germline, CDR1 is MGHDK and CDR2 SYGVNS. The CDR3 sequence is CASSERGLSTDTQYF. The CDR3 coding sequence is TGTGCCAGCAGTGAGCGGGGGCTTAGCACAGATACGCAGTATTTT.

This clone was detected a few times. The chain joins TRBV29-1 to TRBJ2-7; D call uncertain. The CDR3 has 14 amino acids. Trimming pared 4 bases from V and 1 base from J, leaving 14 bases between. From germline, CDR1 is SQVTM and CDR2 ANQGSEA. The CDR3 DNA follows: TGCAGCGTTGCGGCCGGTACAGATTCCTACGAGCAGTACTTC. Residues: CSVAAGTDSYEQYF.

The chain couples TRBV30 to TRBJ1-4; a possible D gene is TRBD1 (5 bases). Germline CDR1 reads GTSNPN; CDR2 reads SVGIG (reference sequence). Trimming left V 4 bases short and J 6 bases short, with 12 bases between. This CDR3 spans 13 amino acids. This CDR3 is CAWTPGWDEKLFF. The CDR3 DNA is TGTGCCTGGACCCCAGGGTGGGATGAAAAACTGTTTTTT.

This clone has only a few counts. J is TRBJ1-2 and V is TRBV15; possible D gene TRBD1, 6 bases. Germline lookup yields CDR1 LNHNV and CDR2 YYDKDF (reference sequence). The CDR3 spans 15 residues. V lost 0 bases, J lost 4 bases, and 12 bases lay in between. In nucleotides, the CDR3 is TGTGCCACCAGCAGAGAGGGGTGGACAGCCTATGGCTACACCTTC. It is translated as CATSREGWTAYGYTF.

The V and J genes are TRBV9 and TRBJ2-6; possible D gene TRBD2, 6 bases. Germline CDR1 reads SGDLS; CDR2 reads YYNGEE. The V end was cut by 0 bases, the J end by 2 bases, with 9 bases between. This CDR3 is 16 amino acids long. The CDR3 bases are TGTGCCAGCAGCGTAGTAGGAGGGACTGGGGCCAACGTCCTGACTTTC. Translated: CASSVVGGTGANVLTF.